The subject of this entry is one T cell receptor beta chain. Its antigen is not known. The sample belongs to a study of shared clonotypes between healthy human individuals. Assay used: immunoSEQ multiplex PCR; TCRdb lists only in-frame clones, some missing. The table has approximately 1.4 million clones, around 98% seen once. Germline V lookup: CDR1 ENHRY, CDR2 SYGVKD. This CDR3 region has 13 residues. General study findings and limits: There were few donors, and this limited the genetic and exposure-history diversity represented.

The chain employs TRBV10-3 and TRBJ2-1, with 7 bases lining up with TRBD1. Sequenced sample: naive CD4+ T cells sorted from blood. Subset reported: CD45RA+ positively selected. The source of this sequence is a man between 25 and 39 years old in good health. The CDR3 nucleotides are TGTGCTGCCGGGACAGAGACTGACAATGAGCAGTTCTTC. It codes for CAAGTETDNEQFF.